A selection of T cell receptor beta chains follows, all from one sample in a study of metastatic and nonmetastatic thyroid tumors. With MiXCR, TCRdb reprocessed the PCR reads. The table has tens of thousands of clones, around 19% seen once. Sequencing was carried out using blood. Source of these receptors: a female donor with papillary thyroid cancer or a benign thyroid nodule (not recorded which). Some clones in this sample may be carry-over from other donors' samples. The CDR3 runs from the conserved cysteine through the conserved F or W. D genes are given only for firm matches. Clone size is stated in some rows and not others, as once, few, many or a class when expanded.

clone size: many; J gene: TRBJ1-5; D gene: NA; V gene: TRBV20-1; CDR3 protein: CSVGGYSNQPQHF; CDR3 DNA: TGCAGTGTGGGAGGGTATAGCAATCAGCCCCAGCATTTT
clone size: many; J gene: TRBJ2-1; D gene: NA; V gene: TRBV2; CDR3 protein: CASSEARLRGSSYNEQFF; CDR3 DNA: TGTGCCAGCAGTGAAGCCCGGTTGAGGGGCAGCTCCTACAATGAGCAGTTCTTC
clone size: few; J gene: TRBJ2-1; D gene: NA; V gene: TRBV6-4; CDR3 protein: CASSLWGGTYNEQFF; CDR3 DNA: TGTGCCAGCAGTTTATGGGGGGGCACCTACAATGAGCAGTTCTTC
clone size: NA; J gene: TRBJ1-2; D gene: TRBD1; V gene: TRBV10-3; CDR3 protein: CAISEARGIGGYTF; CDR3 DNA: TGTGCCATCAGTGAGGCCAGGGGGATTGGTGGCTACACCTTC
clone size: many; J gene: TRBJ2-2; D gene: TRBD2; V gene: TRBV5-1; CDR3 protein: CASETGTSHTGELFF; CDR3 DNA: TGCGCCAGCGAAACCGGGACTAGCCACACCGGGGAGCTGTTTTTT
clone size: many; J gene: TRBJ2-1; D gene: TRBD2; V gene: TRBV2; CDR3 protein: CASSASSGGPYNEQFF; CDR3 DNA: TGTGCCAGCAGTGCATCTAGCGGGGGCCCTTACAATGAGCAGTTCTTC
clone size: many; J gene: TRBJ1-2; D gene: NA; V gene: TRBV19; CDR3 protein: CASRTTGINYGYTF; CDR3 DNA: TGTGCCAGTAGGACTACCGGGATCAACTATGGCTACACCTTC
clone size: many; J gene: TRBJ2-3; D gene: NA; V gene: TRBV11-3; CDR3 protein: CASRGQGTDTQYF; CDR3 DNA: TGTGCCAGCAGGGGGCAGGGAACAGATACGCAGTATTTT
clone size: few; J gene: TRBJ2-1; D gene: NA; V gene: TRBV27; CDR3 protein: CASSSGRMSSYNEQFF; CDR3 DNA: TGTGCCAGCAGTTCGGGACGGATGAGCTCCTACAATGAGCAGTTCTTC
clone size: NA; J gene: TRBJ1-2; D gene: TRBD1; V gene: TRBV20-1; CDR3 protein: CSAGTGNGYTF; CDR3 DNA: TGCAGTGCCGGGACAGGGAATGGCTACACCTTC
clone size: many; J gene: TRBJ2-3; D gene: NA; V gene: TRBV5-6; CDR3 protein: CASSSLFGGTQYF; CDR3 DNA: TGTGCCAGCAGCTCCCTTTTCGGTGGGACGCAGTATTTT
clone size: many; J gene: TRBJ2-1; D gene: NA; V gene: TRBV19; CDR3 protein: CATDRDGTYNEQFF; CDR3 DNA: TGTGCCACAGACCGGGACGGTACCTACAATGAGCAGTTCTTC
clone size: NA; J gene: TRBJ2-7; D gene: NA; V gene: TRBV12-3/TRBV12-4; CDR3 protein: CASGLGDGSYEQYF; CDR3 DNA: TGTGCCAGCGGTTTAGGGGACGGCTCCTACGAGCAGTACTTC
clone size: medium-sized; J gene: TRBJ2-1; D gene: TRBD1; V gene: TRBV20-1; CDR3 protein: CSASLGIETGSYNEQFF; CDR3 DNA: TGCAGTGCTAGTTTAGGGATTGAGACAGGGTCCTACAATGAGCAGTTCTTC
clone size: NA; J gene: TRBJ2-2; D gene: NA; V gene: TRBV28; CDR3 protein: CAGREAGSTGELFF; CDR3 DNA: TGTGCCGGCCGTGAGGCCGGGAGTACCGGGGAGCTGTTTTTT
clone size: NA; J gene: TRBJ2-7; D gene: TRBD1; V gene: TRBV28; CDR3 protein: CASSFKGALYEQYF; CDR3 DNA: TGTGCCAGCAGTTTTAAGGGGGCGCTTTACGAGCAGTACTTC
clone size: NA; J gene: TRBJ1-2; D gene: TRBD1; V gene: TRBV5-1; CDR3 protein: CASSSRTGSNYGYTF; CDR3 DNA: TGCGCCAGCAGCTCCAGGACAGGGTCTAACTATGGCTACACCTTC
clone size: few; J gene: TRBJ1-2; D gene: NA; V gene: TRBV6-6; CDR3 protein: CASSYLYGDYGYTF; CDR3 DNA: TGTGCCAGCAGTTACCTTTACGGGGACTATGGCTACACCTTC
clone size: NA; J gene: TRBJ2-7; D gene: NA; V gene: TRBV30; CDR3 protein: CAWSVLEKGYEQYF; CDR3 DNA: TGTGCCTGGAGTGTACTCGAGAAAGGATACGAGCAGTACTTC
clone size: many; J gene: TRBJ2-5; D gene: NA; V gene: TRBV7-8; CDR3 protein: CASSLRMAETQYF; CDR3 DNA: TGTGCCAGCAGCCTCCGGATGGCGGAGACCCAGTACTTC
clone size: medium-sized; J gene: TRBJ1-6; D gene: NA; V gene: TRBV12-3/TRBV12-4; CDR3 protein: CASSFNQGSPLHF; CDR3 DNA: TGTGCCAGCAGTTTTAATCAGGGATCACCCCTCCACTTT
clone size: many; J gene: TRBJ2-7; D gene: TRBD2; V gene: TRBV28; CDR3 protein: CASSLGAGGHSYEQYF; CDR3 DNA: TGTGCCAGCAGTTTAGGTGCGGGAGGGCATTCCTACGAGCAGTACTTC
clone size: many; J gene: TRBJ2-2; D gene: NA; V gene: TRBV3-1; CDR3 protein: CASSQGHRDVNTGELFF; CDR3 DNA: TGTGCCAGCAGCCAAGGGCACCGGGACGTAAACACCGGGGAGCTGTTTTTT
clone size: few; J gene: TRBJ2-2; D gene: NA; V gene: TRBV27; CDR3 protein: CASSLFGLNPNTGELFF; CDR3 DNA: TGTGCCAGCAGTTTATTTGGGCTGAACCCGAACACCGGGGAGCTGTTTTTT
clone size: many; J gene: TRBJ2-1; D gene: TRBD2; V gene: TRBV10-3; CDR3 protein: CAISEYAGVNEQFF; CDR3 DNA: TGTGCCATCAGTGAGTATGCGGGAGTAAATGAGCAGTTCTTC
clone size: NA; J gene: TRBJ1-5; D gene: TRBD1; V gene: TRBV30; CDR3 protein: CAWSVTGVLQPQHF; CDR3 DNA: TGTGCCTGGAGTGTAACAGGGGTTCTACAGCCCCAGCATTTT
clone size: many; J gene: TRBJ2-7; D gene: NA; V gene: TRBV7-9; CDR3 protein: CASSLTNGYEQYF; CDR3 DNA: TGTGCCAGCAGCTTAACCAACGGGTACGAGCAGTACTTC
clone size: many; J gene: TRBJ1-4; D gene: NA; V gene: TRBV5-1; CDR3 protein: CASSFGTNGPNEKLFF; CDR3 DNA: TGCGCCAGCAGCTTCGGGACAAACGGACCTAATGAAAAACTGTTTTTT
clone size: medium-sized; J gene: TRBJ1-1; D gene: NA; V gene: TRBV20-1; CDR3 protein: CSAREIPYGGTEAFF; CDR3 DNA: TGCAGTGCTAGAGAGATACCTTACGGGGGCACTGAAGCTTTCTTT
clone size: many; J gene: TRBJ2-1; D gene: NA; V gene: TRBV9; CDR3 protein: CASSVGAGATYNEQFF; CDR3 DNA: TGTGCCAGCAGCGTAGGTGCGGGGGCCACCTACAATGAGCAGTTCTTC
clone size: NA; J gene: TRBJ2-5; D gene: TRBD1; V gene: TRBV3-1; CDR3 protein: CASSPGTGGEETQYF; CDR3 DNA: TGTGCCAGCAGCCCTGGGACAGGGGGCGAAGAGACCCAGTACTTC
clone size: NA; J gene: TRBJ2-7; D gene: NA; V gene: TRBV28; CDR3 protein: CASSQGYEQYF; CDR3 DNA: TGTGCCAGCAGCCAGGGATACGAGCAGTACTTC
clone size: many; J gene: TRBJ1-4; D gene: NA; V gene: TRBV24-1; CDR3 protein: CATSEDLSNEKLFF; CDR3 DNA: TGTGCCACCAGTGAGGATTTATCTAATGAAAAACTGTTTTTT
clone size: many; J gene: TRBJ2-2; D gene: TRBD1; V gene: TRBV29-1; CDR3 protein: CSGYRGEGTGELFF; CDR3 DNA: TGCAGCGGATACAGGGGCGAAGGCACCGGGGAGCTGTTTTTT
clone size: many; J gene: TRBJ2-7; D gene: TRBD2; V gene: TRBV12-3/TRBV12-4; CDR3 protein: CASSYGGTRYEQYF; CDR3 DNA: TGTGCCAGCAGTTACGGGGGGACCCGCTACGAGCAGTACTTC
clone size: many; J gene: TRBJ1-2; D gene: TRBD1; V gene: TRBV7-9; CDR3 protein: CASSLESRGPLAYGYTF; CDR3 DNA: TGTGCCAGCAGCTTAGAGTCAAGGGGGCCACTCGCCTATGGCTACACCTTC
clone size: many; J gene: TRBJ1-1; D gene: TRBD1; V gene: TRBV29-1; CDR3 protein: CSGRDRGMNTEAFF; CDR3 DNA: TGCAGCGGTAGGGACAGGGGGATGAACACTGAAGCTTTCTTT
clone size: many; J gene: TRBJ1-2; D gene: NA; V gene: TRBV12-3/TRBV12-4; CDR3 protein: CASSLSVRATYGYTF; CDR3 DNA: TGTGCCAGCAGTTTAAGTGTTAGGGCGACTTATGGCTACACCTTC
clone size: many; J gene: TRBJ2-5; D gene: TRBD1; V gene: TRBV6-5; CDR3 protein: CASSYSTGPSQETQYF; CDR3 DNA: TGTGCCAGCAGTTACTCGACAGGGCCCAGCCAAGAGACCCAGTACTTC
clone size: many; J gene: TRBJ2-7; D gene: TRBD2; V gene: TRBV10-2; CDR3 protein: CASRVTSVEQYF; CDR3 DNA: TGCGCCAGCAGAGTGACTAGCGTCGAGCAGTACTTC
clone size: medium-sized; J gene: TRBJ2-3; D gene: NA; V gene: TRBV20-1; CDR3 protein: CSAQAGLTDTQYF; CDR3 DNA: TGCAGTGCTCAAGCGGGTTTAACAGATACGCAGTATTTT
clone size: many; J gene: TRBJ2-5; D gene: NA; V gene: TRBV10-2; CDR3 protein: CASSERIQETQYF; CDR3 DNA: TGCGCCAGCAGTGAGAGGATACAAGAGACCCAGTACTTC
clone size: once; J gene: TRBJ2-1; D gene: TRBD2; V gene: TRBV11-1; CDR3 protein: CASSHTSGGPTHNEQFF; CDR3 DNA: TGTGCCAGCAGCCATACTAGCGGGGGCCCGACCCACAATGAGCAGTTCTTC
clone size: many; J gene: TRBJ1-3; D gene: NA; V gene: TRBV7-8; CDR3 protein: CASSLAWGGRGSGNTIYF; CDR3 DNA: TGTGCCAGCAGCTTAGCGTGGGGGGGGCGAGGCTCTGGAAACACCATATATTTT
clone size: few; J gene: TRBJ2-2; D gene: TRBD1; V gene: TRBV2; CDR3 protein: CASSPGQAPGELFF; CDR3 DNA: TGTGCCAGCAGCCCCGGACAGGCCCCCGGGGAGCTGTTTTTT
clone size: many; J gene: TRBJ1-3; D gene: NA; V gene: TRBV5-6; CDR3 protein: CASSLVAPGNTIYF; CDR3 DNA: TGTGCCAGCAGCTTGGTGGCTCCTGGAAACACCATATATTTT
clone size: NA; J gene: TRBJ2-3; D gene: TRBD1; V gene: TRBV6-1; CDR3 protein: CAIGQGAPDTQYF; CDR3 DNA: TGTGCCATCGGACAGGGGGCGCCAGATACGCAGTATTTT
clone size: medium-sized; J gene: TRBJ2-3; D gene: NA; V gene: TRBV11-3; CDR3 protein: CASSSKWASLGSTDTQYF; CDR3 DNA: TGTGCCAGCAGCTCCAAATGGGCCTCCCTTGGGAGCACAGATACGCAGTATTTT
clone size: NA; J gene: TRBJ2-3; D gene: NA; V gene: TRBV20-1; CDR3 protein: CSASWQATDTQYF; CDR3 DNA: TGCAGTGCTAGTTGGCAGGCAACAGATACGCAGTATTTT
clone size: NA; J gene: TRBJ2-1; D gene: NA; V gene: TRBV6-1; CDR3 protein: CASSDGAYEQFF; CDR3 DNA: TGTGCCAGCAGTGATGGGGCATATGAGCAGTTCTTC
clone size: few; J gene: TRBJ2-7; D gene: NA; V gene: TRBV6-5; CDR3 protein: CASSYDTAYEQYF; CDR3 DNA: TGTGCCAGCAGTTACGACACCGCCTACGAGCAGTACTTC
clone size: many; J gene: TRBJ1-2; D gene: TRBD1; V gene: TRBV18; CDR3 protein: CASSPAGQGPYGYTF; CDR3 DNA: TGTGCCAGCTCACCCGCGGGACAGGGACCCTATGGCTACACCTTC
clone size: NA; J gene: TRBJ2-2; D gene: NA; V gene: TRBV2; CDR3 protein: CASSRTWKITGELFF; CDR3 DNA: TGTGCCAGCAGTAGGACATGGAAAATAACCGGGGAGCTGTTTTTT
clone size: NA; J gene: TRBJ1-1; D gene: NA; V gene: TRBV5-1; CDR3 protein: CASSFTGDTEAFF; CDR3 DNA: TGCGCCAGCAGCTTTACGGGAGACACTGAAGCTTTCTTT
clone size: medium-sized; J gene: TRBJ2-2; D gene: NA; V gene: TRBV5-1; CDR3 protein: CASSLAGRRDTGELFF; CDR3 DNA: TGCGCCAGCAGCTTGGCGGGGCGCAGGGACACCGGGGAGCTGTTTTTT
clone size: NA; J gene: TRBJ1-1; D gene: NA; V gene: TRBV4-1; CDR3 protein: CASSQGSGGHTEAFF; CDR3 DNA: TGCGCCAGCAGCCAAGGTTCAGGCGGGCACACTGAAGCTTTCTTT
clone size: many; J gene: TRBJ1-1; D gene: NA; V gene: TRBV9; CDR3 protein: CASSVSGYMNTEAFF; CDR3 DNA: TGTGCCAGCAGCGTTTCAGGGTACATGAACACTGAAGCTTTCTTT
clone size: many; J gene: TRBJ1-2; D gene: NA; V gene: TRBV9; CDR3 protein: CASSVGQEYGYTF; CDR3 DNA: TGTGCCAGCAGCGTAGGACAGGAGTATGGCTACACCTTC